This T cell receptor (beta chain) was observed in a study of early T cells in non-severe SARS-CoV-2 infection. Across the whole study: From unsorted whole blood, bulk RNA was sequenced, and the chains remained unpaired.

Study observations and caveats: Reliance on VDJdb matching favored anti-spike CD8 responses; private and CD4 specificities were missed.

This clonotype was counted a few times. Its specificity is unknown. In the library, individual cDNA molecules carried attached unique molecular identifiers. TCRdb fed the 5' RACE reads into MiXCR, producing one record per CDR3 protein. The table shows 25,000 to 30,000 distinct CDR3 sequences, with 3.5% to 5.5% occurring only once. Germline CDR1 is LGHDT and CDR2 is YNNKEL (reference sequence). The CDR3 sequence is 13 residues long. The V gene lost 6 bases and the J gene lost 4 bases, with 10 bases spanning the gap. The sample comprised whole blood. The sequence was obtained from an adult who was a healthcare worker with PCR-confirmed SARS-CoV-2 infection or an uninfected control (not recorded which). The chain has TRBV3-1 and TRBJ1-3; D unclear. In DNA form, the CDR3 reads TGTGCCAGCAGTCTCGTTCCCGGAAACACCATATATTTT. Translating it yields CASSLVPGNTIYF.